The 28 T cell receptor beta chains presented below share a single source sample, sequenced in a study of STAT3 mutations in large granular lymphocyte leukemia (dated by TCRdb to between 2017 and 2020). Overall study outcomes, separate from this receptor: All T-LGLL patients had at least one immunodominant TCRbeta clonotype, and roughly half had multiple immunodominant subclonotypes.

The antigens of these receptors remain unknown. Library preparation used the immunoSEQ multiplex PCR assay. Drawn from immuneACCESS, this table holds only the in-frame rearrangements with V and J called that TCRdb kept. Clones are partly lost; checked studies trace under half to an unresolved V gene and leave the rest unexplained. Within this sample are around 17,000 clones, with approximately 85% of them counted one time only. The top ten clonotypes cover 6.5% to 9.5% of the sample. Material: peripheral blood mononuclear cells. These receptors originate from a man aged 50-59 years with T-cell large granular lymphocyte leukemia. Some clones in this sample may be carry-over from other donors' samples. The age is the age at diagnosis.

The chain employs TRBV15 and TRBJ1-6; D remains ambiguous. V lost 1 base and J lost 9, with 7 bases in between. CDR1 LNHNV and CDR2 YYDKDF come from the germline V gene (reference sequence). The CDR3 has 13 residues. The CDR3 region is CATSRARFSPLHF. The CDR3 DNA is TGTGCCACCAGCAGAGCCAGATTTTCACCCCTCCACTTT.

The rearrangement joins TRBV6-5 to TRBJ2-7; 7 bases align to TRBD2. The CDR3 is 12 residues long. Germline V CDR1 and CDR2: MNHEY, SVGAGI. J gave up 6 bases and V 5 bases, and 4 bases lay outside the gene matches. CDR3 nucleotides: TGTGCCAGCAGTCGGGGGGTCCGCGAGCAGTACTTC. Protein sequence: CASSRGVREQYF.

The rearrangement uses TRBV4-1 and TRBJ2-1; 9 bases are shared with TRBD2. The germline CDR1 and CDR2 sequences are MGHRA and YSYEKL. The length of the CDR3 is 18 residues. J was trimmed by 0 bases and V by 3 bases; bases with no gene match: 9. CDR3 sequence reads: CASSHPGGSGGSYNEQFF. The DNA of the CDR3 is TGCGCCAGCAGCCACCCGGGGGGTAGCGGGGGCTCCTACAATGAGCAGTTCTTC.

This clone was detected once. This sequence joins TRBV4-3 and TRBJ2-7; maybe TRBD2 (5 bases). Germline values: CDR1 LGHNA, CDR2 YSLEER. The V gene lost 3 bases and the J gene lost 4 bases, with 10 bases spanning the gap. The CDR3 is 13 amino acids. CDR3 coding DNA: TGCGCCAGCAGCCAGAAGACGGGGTACGAGCAGTACTTC. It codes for CASSQKTGYEQYF.

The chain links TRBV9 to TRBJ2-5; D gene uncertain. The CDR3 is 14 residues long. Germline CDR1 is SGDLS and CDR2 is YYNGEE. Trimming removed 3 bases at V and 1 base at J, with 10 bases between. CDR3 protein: CASSAEPIQETQYF. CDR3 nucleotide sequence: TGTGCCAGCAGCGCAGAGCCGATCCAAGAGACCCAGTACTTC.

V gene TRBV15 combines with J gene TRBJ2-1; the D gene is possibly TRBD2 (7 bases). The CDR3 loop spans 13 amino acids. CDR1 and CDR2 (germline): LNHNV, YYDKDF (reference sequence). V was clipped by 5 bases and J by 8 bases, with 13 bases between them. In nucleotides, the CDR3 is TGTGCCACCAGCCGTAGGGGGGGCGATGAGCAGTTCTTC. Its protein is CATSRRGGDEQFF.

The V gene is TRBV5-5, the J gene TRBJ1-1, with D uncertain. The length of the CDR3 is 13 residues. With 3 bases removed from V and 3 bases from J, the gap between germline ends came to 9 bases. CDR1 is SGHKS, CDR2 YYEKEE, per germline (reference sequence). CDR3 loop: CASSSMWDTEAFF. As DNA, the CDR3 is TGTGCCAGCAGCTCGATGTGGGACACTGAAGCTTTCTTT.

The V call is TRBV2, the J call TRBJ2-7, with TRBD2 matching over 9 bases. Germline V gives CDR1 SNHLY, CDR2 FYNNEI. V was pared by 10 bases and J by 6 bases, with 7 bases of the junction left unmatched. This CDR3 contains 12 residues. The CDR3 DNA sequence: TGTGCCACCCGGACTAGCGCGCCCGAGCAGTACTTC. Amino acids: CATRTSAPEQYF. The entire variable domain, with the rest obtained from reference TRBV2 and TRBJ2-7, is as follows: EPEVTQTPSHQVTQMGQEVILRCVPISNHLYFYWYRQILGQKVEFLVSFYNNEISEKSEIFDDQFSVERPDGSNFTLKIRSTKLEDSAMYFCATRTSAPEQYFGPGTRLTVT.

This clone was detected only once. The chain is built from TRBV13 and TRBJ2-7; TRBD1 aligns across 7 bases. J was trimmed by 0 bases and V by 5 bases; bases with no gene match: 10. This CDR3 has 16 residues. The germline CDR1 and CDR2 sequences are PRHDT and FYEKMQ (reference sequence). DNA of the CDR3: TGTGCCAGCAGCAACGGGGACAGCGGCCACTCCTACGAGCAGTACTTC. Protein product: CASSNGDSGHSYEQYF.

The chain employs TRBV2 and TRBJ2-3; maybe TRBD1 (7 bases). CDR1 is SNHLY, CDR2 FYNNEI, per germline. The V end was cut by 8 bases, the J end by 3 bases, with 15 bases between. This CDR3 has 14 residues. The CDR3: CASSDREDTDTQYF. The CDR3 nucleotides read TGTGCCAGCTCCGACAGGGAGGATACAGATACGCAGTATTTT.

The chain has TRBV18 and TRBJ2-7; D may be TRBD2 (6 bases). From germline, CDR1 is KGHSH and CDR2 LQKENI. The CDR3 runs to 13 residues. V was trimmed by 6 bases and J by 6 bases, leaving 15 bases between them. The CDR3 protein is CASSPSSGREQYF. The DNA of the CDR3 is TGTGCCAGCTCCCCCAGCAGCGGGCGCGAGCAGTACTTC.

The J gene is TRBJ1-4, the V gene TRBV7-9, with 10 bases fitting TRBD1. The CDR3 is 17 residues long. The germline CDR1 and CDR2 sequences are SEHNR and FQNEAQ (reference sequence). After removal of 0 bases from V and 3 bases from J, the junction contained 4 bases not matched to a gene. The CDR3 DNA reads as TGTGCCAGCAGCTTAGCGGGACAGGGGTATTCTAATGAAAAACTGTTTTTT. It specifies CASSLAGQGYSNEKLFF.

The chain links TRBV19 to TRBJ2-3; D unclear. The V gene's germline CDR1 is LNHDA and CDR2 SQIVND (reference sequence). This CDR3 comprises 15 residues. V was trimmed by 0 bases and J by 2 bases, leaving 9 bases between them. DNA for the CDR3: TGTGCCAGTAGTATAGATTCCGCATACACAGATACGCAGTATTTT. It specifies CASSIDSAYTDTQYF.

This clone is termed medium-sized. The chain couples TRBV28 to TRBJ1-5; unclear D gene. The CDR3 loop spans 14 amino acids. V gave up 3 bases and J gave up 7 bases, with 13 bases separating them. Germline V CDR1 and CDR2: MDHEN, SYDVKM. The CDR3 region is CASSFSGPGQPQHF. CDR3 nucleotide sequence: TGTGCCAGCAGTTTTTCCGGGCCCGGGCAGCCCCAGCATTTT.

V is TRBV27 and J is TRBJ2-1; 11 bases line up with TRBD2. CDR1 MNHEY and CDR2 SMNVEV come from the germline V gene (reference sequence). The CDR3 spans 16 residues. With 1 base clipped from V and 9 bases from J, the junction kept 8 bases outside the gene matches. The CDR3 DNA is TGTGCCAGCAGTTTATTTAGCGGGGGGGCCTCTAGTGAGCAGTTCTTC. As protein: CASSLFSGGASSEQFF.

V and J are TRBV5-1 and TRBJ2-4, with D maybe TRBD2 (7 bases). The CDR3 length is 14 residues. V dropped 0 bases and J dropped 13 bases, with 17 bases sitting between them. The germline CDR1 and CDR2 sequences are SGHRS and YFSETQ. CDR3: CASSLGPGEGTQYF. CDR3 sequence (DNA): TGCGCCAGCAGCTTGGGTCCAGGGGAGGGGACACAGTACTTC.

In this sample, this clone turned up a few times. This chain's CDR3 is CASTLGAGTEAFF. The CDR3 DNA is TGTGCCAGCACCCTTGGGGCGGGCACTGAAGCTTTCTTT. The V and J genes are TRBV6-5 and TRBJ1-1; a weak D match, TRBD1 (5 bases). The germline gives CDR1 MNHEY, CDR2 SVGAGI. V was shortened by 7 bases and J by 4 bases, with 13 bases between the two germline ends. The CDR3 is 13 residues long.

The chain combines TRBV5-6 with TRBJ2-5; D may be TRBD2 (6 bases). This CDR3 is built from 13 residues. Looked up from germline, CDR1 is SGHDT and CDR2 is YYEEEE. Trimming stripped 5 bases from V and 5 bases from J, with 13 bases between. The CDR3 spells CASRRGAGETQYF. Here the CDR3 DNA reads TGTGCCAGCAGGCGGGGCGCAGGGGAGACCCAGTACTTC.

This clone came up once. The CDR3, as DNA: TGTGCCAGCAGTTCCCCCGGGACCACAGGTGGAAAACTGTTTTTT. It yields the protein CASSSPGTTGGKLFF. The rearrangement joins TRBV6-5 to TRBJ1-4, with D possibly TRBD1 on 5 matching bases. The germline V gene encodes CDR1 MNHEY and CDR2 SVGAGI. The CDR3 covers 15 residues. Trimming removed 4 bases from V and 10 bases from J, with 19 bases in between.

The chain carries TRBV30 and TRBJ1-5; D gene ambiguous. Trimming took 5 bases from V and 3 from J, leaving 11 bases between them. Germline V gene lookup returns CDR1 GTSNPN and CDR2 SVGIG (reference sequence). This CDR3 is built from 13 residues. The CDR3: CAWARGDNQPQHF. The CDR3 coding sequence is TGTGCCTGGGCCCGCGGAGACAATCAGCCCCAGCATTTT.

CDR3 residues: CAISPRGINEKLFF. CDR3 bases: TGTGCCATCAGTCCCAGGGGAATTAATGAAAAACTGTTTTTT. V and J are TRBV10-3 and TRBJ1-4; possibly TRBD1 for D (6 bases). Germline values: CDR1 ENHRY, CDR2 SYGVKD. The V and J ends lost 5 bases and 4 bases respectively, with 11 bases between them. The CDR3 length is 14 residues.

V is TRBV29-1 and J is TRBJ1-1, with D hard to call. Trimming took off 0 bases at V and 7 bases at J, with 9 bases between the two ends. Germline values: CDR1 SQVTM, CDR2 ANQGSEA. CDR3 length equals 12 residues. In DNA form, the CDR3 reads TGCAGCGTTGAAGATCGTAGAATTGAAGCTTTCTTT. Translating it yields CSVEDRRIEAFF.

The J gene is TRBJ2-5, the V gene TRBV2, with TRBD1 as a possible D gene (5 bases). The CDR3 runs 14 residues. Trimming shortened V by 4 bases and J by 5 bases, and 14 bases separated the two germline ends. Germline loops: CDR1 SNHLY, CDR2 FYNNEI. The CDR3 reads CASSGDRSSETQYF. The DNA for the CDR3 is TGTGCCAGCAGTGGCGACAGATCGAGTGAGACCCAGTACTTC.

The CDR3 DNA reads as TGTGCCAGCAGCTTAGCCACAGGGGTATCAGAGACCCAGTACTTC. Its protein product is CASSLATGVSETQYF. The chain uses TRBV11-2 and TRBJ2-5, with TRBD1 matching 7 bases. The CDR3 length is 15 residues. V lost 1 base to trimming and J lost 4 bases; unmatched junction nucleotides: 6. CDR1 is SGHAT, CDR2 FQNNGV, per germline. Based on the CDR3 plus reference TRBV11-2 and TRBJ2-5, the full variable domain is EAGVAQSPRYKIIEKRQSVAFWCNPISGHATLYWYQQILGQGPKLLIQFQNNGVVDDSQLPKDRFSAERLKGVDSTLKIQPAKLEDSAVYLCASSLATGVSETQYFGPGTRLLVL.

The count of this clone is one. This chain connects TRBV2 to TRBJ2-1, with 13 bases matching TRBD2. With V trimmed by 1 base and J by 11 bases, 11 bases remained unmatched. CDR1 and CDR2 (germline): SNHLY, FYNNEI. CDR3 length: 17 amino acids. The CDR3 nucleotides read TGTGCCAGCAGTGAAGAGATATGGACTAGCGGGGGTCGCAAGCAGTTCTTC. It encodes CASSEEIWTSGGRKQFF.

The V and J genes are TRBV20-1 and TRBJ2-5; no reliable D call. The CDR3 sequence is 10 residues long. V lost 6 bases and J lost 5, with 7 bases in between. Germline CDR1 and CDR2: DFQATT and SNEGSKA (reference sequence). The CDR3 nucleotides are TGCAGTGCCCGTAAGGAGACCCAGTACTTC. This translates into CSARKETQYF.

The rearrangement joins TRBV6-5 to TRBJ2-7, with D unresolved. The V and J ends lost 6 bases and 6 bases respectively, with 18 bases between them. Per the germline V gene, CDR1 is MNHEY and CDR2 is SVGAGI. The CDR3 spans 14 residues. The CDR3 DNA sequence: TGTGCCAGCAGAGAAGGGATTCGGACGGTCGAGCAGTACTTC. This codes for CASREGIRTVEQYF.

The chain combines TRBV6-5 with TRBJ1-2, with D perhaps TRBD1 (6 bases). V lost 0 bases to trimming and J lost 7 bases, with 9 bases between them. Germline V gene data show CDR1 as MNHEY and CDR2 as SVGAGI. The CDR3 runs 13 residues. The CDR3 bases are TGTGCCAGCAGTTACTCGGAACAGGGTGGCTACACCTTC. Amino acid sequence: CASSYSEQGGYTF.